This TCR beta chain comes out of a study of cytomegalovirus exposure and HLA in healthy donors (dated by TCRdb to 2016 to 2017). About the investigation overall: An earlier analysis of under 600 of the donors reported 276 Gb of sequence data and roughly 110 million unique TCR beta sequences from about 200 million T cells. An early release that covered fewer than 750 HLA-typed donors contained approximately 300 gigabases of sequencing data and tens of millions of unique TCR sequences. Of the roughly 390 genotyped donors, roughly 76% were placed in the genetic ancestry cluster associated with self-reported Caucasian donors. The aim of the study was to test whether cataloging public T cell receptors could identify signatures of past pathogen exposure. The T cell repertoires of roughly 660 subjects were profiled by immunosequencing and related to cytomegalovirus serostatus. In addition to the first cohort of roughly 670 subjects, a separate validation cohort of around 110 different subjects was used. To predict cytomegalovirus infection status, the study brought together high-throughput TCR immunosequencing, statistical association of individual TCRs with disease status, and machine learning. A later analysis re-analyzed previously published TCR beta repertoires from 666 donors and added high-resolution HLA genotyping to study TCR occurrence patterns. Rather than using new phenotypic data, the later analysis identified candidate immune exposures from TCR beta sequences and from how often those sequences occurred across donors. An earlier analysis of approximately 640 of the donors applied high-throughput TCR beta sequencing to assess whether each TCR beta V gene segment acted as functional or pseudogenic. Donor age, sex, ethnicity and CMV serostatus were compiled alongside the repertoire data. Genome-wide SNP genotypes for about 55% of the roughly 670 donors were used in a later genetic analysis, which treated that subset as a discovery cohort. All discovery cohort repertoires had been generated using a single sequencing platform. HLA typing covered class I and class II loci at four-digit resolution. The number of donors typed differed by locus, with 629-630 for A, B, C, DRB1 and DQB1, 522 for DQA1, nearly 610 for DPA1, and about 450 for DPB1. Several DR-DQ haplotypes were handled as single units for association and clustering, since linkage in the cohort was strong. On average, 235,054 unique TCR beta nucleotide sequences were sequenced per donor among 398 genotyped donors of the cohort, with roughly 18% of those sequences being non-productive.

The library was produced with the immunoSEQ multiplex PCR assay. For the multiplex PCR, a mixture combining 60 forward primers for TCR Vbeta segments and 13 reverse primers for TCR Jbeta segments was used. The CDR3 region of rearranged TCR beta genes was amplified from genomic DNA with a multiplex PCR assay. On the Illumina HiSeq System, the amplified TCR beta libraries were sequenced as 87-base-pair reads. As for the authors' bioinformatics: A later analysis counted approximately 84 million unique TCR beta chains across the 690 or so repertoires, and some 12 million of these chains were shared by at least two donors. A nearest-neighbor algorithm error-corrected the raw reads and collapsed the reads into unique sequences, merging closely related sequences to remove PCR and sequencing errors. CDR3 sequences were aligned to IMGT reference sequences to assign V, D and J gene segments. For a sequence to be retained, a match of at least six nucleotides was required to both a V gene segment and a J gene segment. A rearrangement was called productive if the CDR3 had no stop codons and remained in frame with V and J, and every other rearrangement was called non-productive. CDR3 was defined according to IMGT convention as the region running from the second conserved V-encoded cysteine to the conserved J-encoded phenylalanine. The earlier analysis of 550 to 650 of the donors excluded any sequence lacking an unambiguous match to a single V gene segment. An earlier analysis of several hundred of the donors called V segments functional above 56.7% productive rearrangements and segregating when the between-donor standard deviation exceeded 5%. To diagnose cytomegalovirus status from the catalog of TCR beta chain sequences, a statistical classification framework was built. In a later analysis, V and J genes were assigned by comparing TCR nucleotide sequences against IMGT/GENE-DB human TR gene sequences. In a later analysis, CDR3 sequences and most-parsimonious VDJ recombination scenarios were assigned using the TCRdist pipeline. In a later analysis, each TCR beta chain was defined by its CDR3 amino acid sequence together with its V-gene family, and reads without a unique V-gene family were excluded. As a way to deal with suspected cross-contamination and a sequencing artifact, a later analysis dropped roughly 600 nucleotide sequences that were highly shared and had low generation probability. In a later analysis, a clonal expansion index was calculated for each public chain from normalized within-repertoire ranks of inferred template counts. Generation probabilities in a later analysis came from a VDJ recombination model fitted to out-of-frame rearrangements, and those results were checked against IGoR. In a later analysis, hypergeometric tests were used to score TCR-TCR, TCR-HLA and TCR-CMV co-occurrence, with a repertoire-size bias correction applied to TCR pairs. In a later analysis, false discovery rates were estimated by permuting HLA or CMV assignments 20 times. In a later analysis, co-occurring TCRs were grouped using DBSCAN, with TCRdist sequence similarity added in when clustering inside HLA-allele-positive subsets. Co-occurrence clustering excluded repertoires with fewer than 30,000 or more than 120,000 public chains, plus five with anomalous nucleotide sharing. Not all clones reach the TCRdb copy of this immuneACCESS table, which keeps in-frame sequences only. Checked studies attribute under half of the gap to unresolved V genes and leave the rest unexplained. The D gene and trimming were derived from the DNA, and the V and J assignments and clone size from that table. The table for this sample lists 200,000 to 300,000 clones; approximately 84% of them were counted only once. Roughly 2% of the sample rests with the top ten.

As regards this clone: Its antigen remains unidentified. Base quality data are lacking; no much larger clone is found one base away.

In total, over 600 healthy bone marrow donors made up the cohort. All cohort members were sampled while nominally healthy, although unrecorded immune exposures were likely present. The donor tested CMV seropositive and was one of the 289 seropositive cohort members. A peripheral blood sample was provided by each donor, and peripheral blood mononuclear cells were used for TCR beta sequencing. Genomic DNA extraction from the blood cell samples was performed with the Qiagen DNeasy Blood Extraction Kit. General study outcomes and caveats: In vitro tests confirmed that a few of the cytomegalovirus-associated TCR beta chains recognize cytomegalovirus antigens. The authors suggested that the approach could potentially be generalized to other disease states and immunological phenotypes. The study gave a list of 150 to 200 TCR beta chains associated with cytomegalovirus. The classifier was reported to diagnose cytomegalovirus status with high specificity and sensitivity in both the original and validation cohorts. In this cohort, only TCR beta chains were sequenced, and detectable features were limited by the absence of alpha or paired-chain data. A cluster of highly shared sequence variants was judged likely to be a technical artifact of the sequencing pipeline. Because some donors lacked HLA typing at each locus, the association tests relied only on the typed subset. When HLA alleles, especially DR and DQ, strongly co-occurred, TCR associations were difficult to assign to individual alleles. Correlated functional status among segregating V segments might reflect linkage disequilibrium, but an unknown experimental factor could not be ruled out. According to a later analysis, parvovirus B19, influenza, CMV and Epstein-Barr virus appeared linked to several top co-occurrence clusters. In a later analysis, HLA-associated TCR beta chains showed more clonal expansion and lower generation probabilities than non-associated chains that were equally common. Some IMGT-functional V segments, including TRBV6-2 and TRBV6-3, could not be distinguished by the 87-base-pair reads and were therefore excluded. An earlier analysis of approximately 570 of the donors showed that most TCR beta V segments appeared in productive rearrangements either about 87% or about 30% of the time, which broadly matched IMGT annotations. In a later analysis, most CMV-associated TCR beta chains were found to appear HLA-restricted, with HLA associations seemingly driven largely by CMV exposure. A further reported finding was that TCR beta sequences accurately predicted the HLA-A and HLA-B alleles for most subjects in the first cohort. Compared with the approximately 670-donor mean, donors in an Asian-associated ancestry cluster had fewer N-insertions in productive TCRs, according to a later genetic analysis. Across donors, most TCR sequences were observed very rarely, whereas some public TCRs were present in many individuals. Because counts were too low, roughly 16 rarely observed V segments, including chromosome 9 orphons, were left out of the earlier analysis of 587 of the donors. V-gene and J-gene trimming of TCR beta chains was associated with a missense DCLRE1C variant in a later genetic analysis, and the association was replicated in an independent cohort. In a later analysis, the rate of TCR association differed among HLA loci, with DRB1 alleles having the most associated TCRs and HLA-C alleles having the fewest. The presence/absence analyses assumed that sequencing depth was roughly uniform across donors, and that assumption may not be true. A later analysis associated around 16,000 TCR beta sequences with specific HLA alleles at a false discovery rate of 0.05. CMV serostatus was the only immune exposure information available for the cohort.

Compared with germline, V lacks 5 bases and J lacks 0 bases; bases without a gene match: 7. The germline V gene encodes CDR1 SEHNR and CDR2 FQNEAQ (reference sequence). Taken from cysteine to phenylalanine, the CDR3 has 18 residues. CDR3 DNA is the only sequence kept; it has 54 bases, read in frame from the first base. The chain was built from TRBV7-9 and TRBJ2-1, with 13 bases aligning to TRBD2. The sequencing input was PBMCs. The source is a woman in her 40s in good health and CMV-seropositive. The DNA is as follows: TGTGCCAGCAGCGCCCGGACTAGCGGGAGCCCCTCCTACAATGAGCAGTTCTTC. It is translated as CASSARTSGSPSYNEQFF.